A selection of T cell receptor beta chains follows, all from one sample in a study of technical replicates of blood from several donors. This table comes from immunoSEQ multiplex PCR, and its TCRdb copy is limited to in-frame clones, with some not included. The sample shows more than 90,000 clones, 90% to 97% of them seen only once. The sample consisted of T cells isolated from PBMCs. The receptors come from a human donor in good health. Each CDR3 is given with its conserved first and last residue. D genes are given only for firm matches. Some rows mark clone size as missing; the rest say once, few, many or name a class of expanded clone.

TGTGCCAGCAGTTTTTACGGACAGGGGAACTACGAGCAGTACTTC,CASSFYGQGNYEQYF,TRBJ2-7,TRBV27,TRBD1,few
TGCAGCGCGGCGCCAGGACTAGCGGGGGCCTCCTACAATGAGCAGTTCTTC,CSAAPGLAGASYNEQFF,TRBJ2-1,TRBV29-1,TRBD2,.
TGTGCCAGCAGAGCAGGGGGCGACTATGGCTACACCTTC,CASRAGGDYGYTF,TRBJ1-2,TRBV28,TRBD1,.
TGTGCCAGCAGCTCCCCGACTAGCGGGGGAAATGAGCAGTTCTTC,CASSSPTSGGNEQFF,TRBJ2-1,TRBV7-9,TRBD2,.
TGCGCCAGCAGCTTGCCAGGGTCGTACAATGAGCAGTTCTTC,CASSLPGSYNEQFF,TRBJ2-1,TRBV5-1,.,.
TGTGCCATCAGTGCCCTTTTGGATACGCAGTATTTT,CAISALLDTQYF,TRBJ2-3,TRBV10-3,.,.
TGTGCCAGCAGCTTGAGGCGGCTTAACTATGGCTACACCTTC,CASSLRRLNYGYTF,TRBJ1-2,TRBV5-6,.,.
TGCGCCAGCAGCCAAATTACAGGGCATTCTTCCTACGAGCAGTACTTC,CASSQITGHSSYEQYF,TRBJ2-7,TRBV4-1,.,once
TGTGCCAGCAGCTTCTATGGGGGCAACACTGAAGCTTTCTTT,CASSFYGGNTEAFF,TRBJ1-1,TRBV7-2,.,.
TGCGCCAGCAGCCAATGGGACAGGGGGCTTCAGCCCCAGCATTTT,CASSQWDRGLQPQHF,TRBJ1-5,TRBV4-1,TRBD1,.